The clone carrying this TCR beta chain came up once. What it binds is unknown. The sample originates from a study of cytomegalovirus exposure and HLA in healthy donors. This CDR3 has 10 residues. V gave up 10 bases and J gave up 5 bases, with 8 bases separating them. Notes on the study in general: HLA restriction was apparent for most CMV-associated TCR beta chains in a later analysis.

The primer mix had 60 Vbeta and 13 Jbeta primers. Sequenced by immunoSEQ multiplex PCR; TCRdb stores in-frame clones only, minus some. Of some 130,000 clones in the sample, about two thirds were seen once. Sequencing used PBMCs. The chain uses TRBV23-1 and TRBJ1-1; perhaps TRBD1 as D (5 bases). TRBV23-1 is flagged as an ORF with uncertain function. The source is a woman aged 60-75 years in good health and CMV-seropositive. The CDR3 protein is CATGGTEAFF. For the CDR3, the DNA is TGCGCCACCGGGGGGACTGAAGCTTTCTTT.